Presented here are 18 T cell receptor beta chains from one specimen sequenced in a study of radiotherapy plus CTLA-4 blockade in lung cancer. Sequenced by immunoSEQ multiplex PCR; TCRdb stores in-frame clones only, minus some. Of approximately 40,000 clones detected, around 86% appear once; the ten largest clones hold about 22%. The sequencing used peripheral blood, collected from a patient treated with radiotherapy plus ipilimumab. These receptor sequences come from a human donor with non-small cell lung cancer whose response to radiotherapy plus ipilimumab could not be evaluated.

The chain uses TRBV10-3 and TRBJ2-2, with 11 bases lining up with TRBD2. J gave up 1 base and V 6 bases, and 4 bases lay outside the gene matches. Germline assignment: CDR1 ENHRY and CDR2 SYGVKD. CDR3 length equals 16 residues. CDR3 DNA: TGTGCCATCAGGCCTAGCGGGGGGCAGAACACCGGGGAGCTGTTTTTT. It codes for CAIRPSGGQNTGELFF.

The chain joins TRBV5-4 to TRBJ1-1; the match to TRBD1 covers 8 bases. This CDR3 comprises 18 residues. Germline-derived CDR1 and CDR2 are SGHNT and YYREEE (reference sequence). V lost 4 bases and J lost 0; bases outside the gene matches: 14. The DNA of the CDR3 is TGTGCCAGCAGCCTCCGGACAGGGAGGGTTGTCGTGAACACTGAAGCTTTCTTT. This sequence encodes CASSLRTGRVVVNTEAFF.

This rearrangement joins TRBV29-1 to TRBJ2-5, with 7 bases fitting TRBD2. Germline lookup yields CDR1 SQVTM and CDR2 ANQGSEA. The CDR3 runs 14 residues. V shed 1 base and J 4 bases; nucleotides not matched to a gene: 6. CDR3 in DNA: TGCAGCGTTGAAGCCTCGGGGAGGGGAGAGACCCAGTACTTC. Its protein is CSVEASGRGETQYF.

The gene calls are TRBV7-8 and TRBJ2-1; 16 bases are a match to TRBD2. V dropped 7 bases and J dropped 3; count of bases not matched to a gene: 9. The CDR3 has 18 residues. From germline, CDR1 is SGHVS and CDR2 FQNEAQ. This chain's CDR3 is CASTAGTSGGAVYNEQFF. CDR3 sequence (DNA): TGTGCCAGCACCGCCGGGACTAGCGGGGGGGCCGTCTACAATGAGCAGTTCTTC.

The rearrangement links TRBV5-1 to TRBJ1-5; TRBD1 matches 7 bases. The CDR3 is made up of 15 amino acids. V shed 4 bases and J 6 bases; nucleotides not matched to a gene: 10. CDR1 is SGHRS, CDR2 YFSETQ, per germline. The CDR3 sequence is CASSSTGAVGQPQHF. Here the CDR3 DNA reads TGCGCCAGCAGCAGCACAGGGGCTGTCGGTCAGCCCCAGCATTTT.

The CDR3 nucleotides are TGTGCCACCGCGCGGGGTACAAATTCACCCCTCCACTTT. Residues: CATARGTNSPLHF. V and J are TRBV28 and TRBJ1-6; D is unresolved. V was pared by 10 bases and J by 7 bases, with 14 bases between. The germline V gene encodes CDR1 MDHEN and CDR2 SYDVKM. The CDR3 contains 13 residues.

The CDR3 DNA is TGCGCCAGCAGCCAAGAGTCGGGCTACGAGCAGTACTTC. Amino acid sequence: CASSQESGYEQYF. The chain carries TRBV4-1 and TRBJ2-7; D remains ambiguous. Between the trimmed V and J ends, which lost 0 bases and 3 bases, there was a span of 6 bases. Germline CDR1 is MGHRA and CDR2 is YSYEKL. CDR3 size: 13 residues.

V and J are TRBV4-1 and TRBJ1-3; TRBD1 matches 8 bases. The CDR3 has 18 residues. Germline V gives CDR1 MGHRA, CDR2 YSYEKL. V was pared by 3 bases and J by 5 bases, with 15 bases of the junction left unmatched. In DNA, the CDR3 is TGCGCCAGCAGCCATTCGAACGCCGGGACAGGCCTCCGAAACACCATATATTTT. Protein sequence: CASSHSNAGTGLRNTIYF.

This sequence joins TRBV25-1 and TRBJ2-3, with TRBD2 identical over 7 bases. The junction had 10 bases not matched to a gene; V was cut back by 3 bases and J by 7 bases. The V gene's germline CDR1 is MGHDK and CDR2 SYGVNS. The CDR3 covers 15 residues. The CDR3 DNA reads TGTGCCAGCAGTGATCGGCGGGAGAACCAGAATACGCAGTATTTT. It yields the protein CASSDRRENQNTQYF. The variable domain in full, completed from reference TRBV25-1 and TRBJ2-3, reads EADIYQTPRYLVIGTGKKITLECSQTMGHDKMYWYQQDPGMELHLIHYSYGVNSTEKGDLSSESTVSRIRTEHFPLTLESARPSHTSQYLCASSDRRENQNTQYFGPGTRLTVL.

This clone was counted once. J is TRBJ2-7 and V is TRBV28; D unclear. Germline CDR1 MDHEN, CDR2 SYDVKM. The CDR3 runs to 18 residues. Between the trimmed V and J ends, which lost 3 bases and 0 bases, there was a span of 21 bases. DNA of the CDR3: TGTGCCAGCAGTTTTGCGCGAACAACCCCTCGGAGCTCCTACGAGCAGTACTTC. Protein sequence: CASSFARTTPRSSYEQYF. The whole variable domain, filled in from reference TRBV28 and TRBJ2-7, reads DVKVTQSSRYLVKRTGEKVFLECVQDMDHENMFWYRQDPGLGLRLIYFSYDVKMKEKGDIPEGYSVSREKKERFSLILESASTNQTSMYLCASSFARTTPRSSYEQYFGPGTRLTVT.

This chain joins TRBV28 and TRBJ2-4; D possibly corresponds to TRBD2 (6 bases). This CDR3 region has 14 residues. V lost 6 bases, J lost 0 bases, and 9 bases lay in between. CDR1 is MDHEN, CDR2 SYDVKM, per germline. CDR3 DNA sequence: TGTGCCAGCAGGGGCGGGGTAGCCAAAAACATTCAGTACTTC. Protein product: CASRGGVAKNIQYF.

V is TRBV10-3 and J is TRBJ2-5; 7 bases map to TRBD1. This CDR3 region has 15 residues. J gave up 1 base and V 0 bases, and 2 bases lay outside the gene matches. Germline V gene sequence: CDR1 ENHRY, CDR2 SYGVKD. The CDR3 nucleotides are TGTGCCATCAGTGAGTCGGGACAGACCCAAGAGACCCAGTACTTC. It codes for CAISESGQTQETQYF.

In nucleotides, the CDR3 is TGTGCCACCAGCAGAGATCTAGGAATCTCCGGCTCCTACGAGCAGTACTTC. As protein: CATSRDLGISGSYEQYF. The J gene is TRBJ2-7, the V gene TRBV15; D uncertain. Trimming removed 0 bases from V and 0 bases from J, with 15 bases in between. CDR1 and CDR2 (germline): LNHNV, YYDKDF (reference sequence). CDR3 size: 17 residues.

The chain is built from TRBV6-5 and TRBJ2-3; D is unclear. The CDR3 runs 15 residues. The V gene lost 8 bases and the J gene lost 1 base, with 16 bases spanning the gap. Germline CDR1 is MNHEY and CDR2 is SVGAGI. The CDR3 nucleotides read TGTGCCAGCGGATCGCCCCGGCAGGGCACAGATACGCAGTATTTT. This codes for CASGSPRQGTDTQYF.

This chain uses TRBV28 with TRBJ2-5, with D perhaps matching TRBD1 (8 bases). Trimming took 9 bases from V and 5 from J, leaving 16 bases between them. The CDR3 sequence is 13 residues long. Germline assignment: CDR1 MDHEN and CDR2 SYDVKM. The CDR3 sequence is CASNTGGGETQYF. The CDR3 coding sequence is TGTGCCAGTAACACAGGGGGAGGGGAGACCCAGTACTTC.

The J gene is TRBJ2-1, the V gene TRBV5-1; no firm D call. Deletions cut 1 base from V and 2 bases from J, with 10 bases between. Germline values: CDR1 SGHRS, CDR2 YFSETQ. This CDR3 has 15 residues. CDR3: CASSLIGVPYNEQFF. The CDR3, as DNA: TGCGCCAGCAGCTTGATCGGAGTCCCCTACAATGAGCAGTTCTTC.

CDR3: CASSQSAGGSTDTQYF. CDR3 coding DNA: TGCGCCAGCAGCCAATCGGCGGGGGGGAGCACAGATACGCAGTATTTT. This chain joins TRBV4-3 and TRBJ2-3; 9 nucleotides line up with TRBD2. Germline CDR1 and CDR2: LGHNA and YSLEER. Trimming at V came to 2 bases and at J to 0 bases, leaving 3 bases not matched to a gene. CDR3 length equals 16 residues.

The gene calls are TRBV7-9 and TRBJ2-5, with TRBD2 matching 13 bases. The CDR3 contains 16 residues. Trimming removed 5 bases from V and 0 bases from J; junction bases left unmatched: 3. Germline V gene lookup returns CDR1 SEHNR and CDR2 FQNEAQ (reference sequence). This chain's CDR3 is CASSRTSGGYQETQYF. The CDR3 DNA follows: TGTGCCAGCAGCCGGACTAGCGGGGGTTACCAAGAGACCCAGTACTTC.